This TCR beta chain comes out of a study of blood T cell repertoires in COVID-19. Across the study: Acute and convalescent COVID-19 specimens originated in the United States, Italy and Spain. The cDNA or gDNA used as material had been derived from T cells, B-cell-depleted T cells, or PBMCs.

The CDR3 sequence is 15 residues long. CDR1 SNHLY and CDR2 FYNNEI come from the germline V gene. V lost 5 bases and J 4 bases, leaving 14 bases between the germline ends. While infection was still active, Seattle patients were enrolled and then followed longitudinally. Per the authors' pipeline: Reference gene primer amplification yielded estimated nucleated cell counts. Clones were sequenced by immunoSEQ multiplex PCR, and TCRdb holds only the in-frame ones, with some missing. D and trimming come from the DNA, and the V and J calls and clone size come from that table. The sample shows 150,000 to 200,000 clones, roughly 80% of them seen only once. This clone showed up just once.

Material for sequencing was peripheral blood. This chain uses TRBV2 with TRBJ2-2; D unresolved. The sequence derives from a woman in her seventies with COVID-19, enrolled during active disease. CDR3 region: CASSKTTSATGELFF. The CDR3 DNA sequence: TGTGCCAGCAGTAAGACAACTTCGGCCACCGGGGAGCTGTTTTTT.